This TCR beta chain was observed in a study of PD-L1 blockade in urothelial cancer. Overall study: Beginning around 2014, patients received atezolizumab, given as 1,200 mg intravenously every 3 weeks. Blood analyses occurred 3 weeks (second dose) and 6 weeks post treatment start. Specimens of blood held a median count of 141,255 T cells.

Notes on the study in general: Tumor-associated blood clones were expanded more by durable-benefit patients at 3 weeks.

The V gene end was trimmed by 7 bases and the J gene end by 4 bases; junction bases not matched to a gene: 13. This CDR3 spans 15 amino acids. From germline, CDR1 is SGHAT and CDR2 FQNNGV. With regard to this clone: Its target is unknown.

The protocol was immunoSEQ multiplex PCR, while the TCRdb copy is restricted to in-frame clones and leaves out a portion. The data contain 130,000 or so clones, around 84% of them singletons. Time point noted: pretreatment peripheral blood. This material consisted of PBMCs, taken around atezolizumab (anti-PD-L1) treatment. This TCR was recovered from a man in his fifties with urothelial cancer. The V call is TRBV11-2, the J call TRBJ2-7, with 7 bases lining up with TRBD2. CDR3 nucleotides: TGTGCCAGCACCCCGGAGGCTAGCGGACTTTACGAGCAGTACTTC. Translated, it gives CASTPEASGLYEQYF.